This is a list of T cell receptor beta chains from one sample in a study of shared clonotypes between healthy human individuals. Generated by immunoSEQ multiplex PCR, the TCRdb table keeps only in-frame clones and is missing some. This table holds around 1.1 million clones, 60% to 85% found once. The source material was memory CD4+ T cells from PBMCs. These receptors were collected from a man younger than 35 in good health. Some clones in this sample may be carry-over from other donors' samples. CDR3s include the opening cysteine and the closing phenylalanine or tryptophan. The D gene is left open where the match is weak. Clone size appears in some rows only: once, few, many, or a class for an expanded clone.

J gene,V gene,clone size,CDR3 length,D gene,CDR3 protein,CDR3 DNA
TRBJ2-7,TRBV28,NA,14,NA,CASSLTGDTYEQYF,TGTGCCAGCAGTTTAACTGGGGACACCTACGAGCAGTACTTC
TRBJ2-5,TRBV9,NA,13,NA,CASSPHYTETQYF,TGTGCCAGCAGCCCACATTATACTGAGACCCAGTACTTC
TRBJ2-1,TRBV4-2,many,20,TRBD2,CASSQASTSGADSSYNEQFF,TGTGCCAGCAGCCAAGCGTCGACTAGCGGGGCCGATAGCTCCTACAATGAGCAGTTCTTC
TRBJ1-4,TRBV25-1,NA,15,NA,CAISDTRGTNEKLFF,TGTGCCATCAGCGACACCCGGGGCACTAATGAAAAACTGTTTTTT
TRBJ1-4,TRBV7-9,once,15,NA,CASSKPPGADEKLFF,TGTGCCAGCAGCAAACCCCCAGGGGCCGACGAAAAACTGTTTTTT
TRBJ2-6,TRBV7-9,NA,17,TRBD2,CASSLGRTSGGANVLTF,TGTGCCAGCAGCTTAGGTAGGACTAGCGGTGGGGCCAACGTCCTGACTTTC
TRBJ2-1,TRBV25-1,NA,15,TRBD2,CASCPQIAGDNEQFF,TGTGCCAGCTGCCCTCAGATAGCGGGAGACAATGAGCAGTTCTTC
TRBJ2-1,TRBV6-1,NA,16,TRBD2,CASSEYGGSIYNEQFF,TGTGCCAGCAGTGAATATGGCGGGAGTATTTACAATGAGCAGTTCTTC
TRBJ2-7,TRBV28,NA,14,NA,CASSFLQANYEQYF,TGTGCCAGCAGTTTTCTTCAGGCAAACTACGAGCAGTACTTC
TRBJ2-7,TRBV28,NA,12,TRBD1,CAIEGAPYEQYF,TGTGCCATAGAGGGGGCCCCCTACGAGCAGTACTTC
TRBJ2-1,TRBV14,NA,15,TRBD2,CASSQGLADYNEQFF,TGTGCCAGCAGCCAAGGCCTAGCGGATTACAATGAGCAGTTCTTC
TRBJ2-2,TRBV10-2,NA,13,NA,CASSEQGAGELFF,TGCGCCAGCAGTGAACAGGGCGCCGGGGAGCTGTTTTTT
TRBJ2-5,TRBV19,NA,16,TRBD1,CASSQGGTGYQETQYF,TGTGCCAGTAGTCAAGGAGGGACAGGCTACCAAGAGACCCAGTACTTC
TRBJ2-7,TRBV2,NA,12,NA,CASGPEFYEQYF,TGTGCCAGCGGGCCGGAGTTCTACGAGCAGTACTTC
TRBJ1-1,TRBV6-5,NA,15,NA,CASSYSGPYLTEAFF,TGTGCCAGCAGTTACTCGGGACCCTATCTAACTGAAGCTTTCTTT
TRBJ2-3,TRBV6-6,NA,16,TRBD2,CASSYSPLAGAPTQYF,TGTGCCAGCAGTTACTCCCCGCTAGCGGGAGCTCCAACGCAGTATTTT
TRBJ2-3,TRBV7-2,NA,15,NA,CASSSRPPSTDTQYF,TGTGCCAGCAGCTCTCGTCCCCCGAGCACAGATACGCAGTATTTT
TRBJ2-2,TRBV5-1,NA,17,TRBD1,CASSKTGGAGNTGELFF,TGCGCCAGCAGCAAGACAGGGGGAGCGGGAAACACCGGGGAGCTGTTTTTT